This is a list of T cell receptor beta chains from one sample in a study of blood T cell repertoires in COVID-19. Here immunoSEQ multiplex PCR was the method, and the copy in TCRdb shows in-frame clones only, minus some. The sample holds around 70,000 clones, approximately 90% seen once. Sequencing used peripheral blood. Source of these receptors: a woman aged 55-70 years with active COVID-19. Each CDR3 is given with its conserved first and last residue. D genes are given only for firm matches. Clone size is shown for a subset of rows, as once, few, many or a class of expanded clone.

D gene: .; clone size: few; V gene: TRBV6-6; CDR3 length: 15; J gene: TRBJ1-5; CDR3 protein: CASSDTGLSNQPQHF; CDR3 DNA: TGTGCCAGCAGTGATACAGGTCTGAGCAATCAGCCCCAGCATTTT
D gene: TRBD1; clone size: .; V gene: TRBV7-8; CDR3 length: 15; J gene: TRBJ1-1; CDR3 protein: CASSLADRGSTEAFF; CDR3 DNA: TGTGCCAGCAGCTTAGCCGACAGGGGCAGCACTGAAGCTTTCTTT
D gene: .; clone size: once; V gene: TRBV5-1; CDR3 length: 18; J gene: TRBJ2-2; CDR3 protein: CASSLLSAAGSQTGELFF; CDR3 DNA: TGCGCCAGCAGCTTGCTGTCCGCAGCAGGGTCTCAAACCGGGGAGCTGTTTTTT
D gene: .; clone size: .; V gene: TRBV29-1; CDR3 length: 12; J gene: TRBJ2-7; CDR3 protein: CSVRLDRGEQYF; CDR3 DNA: TGCAGCGTCCGCTTAGATCGGGGTGAGCAGTACTTC
D gene: TRBD2; clone size: .; V gene: TRBV7-2; CDR3 length: 18; J gene: TRBJ2-3; CDR3 protein: CASSSTGGRAYVGDTQYF; CDR3 DNA: TGTGCCAGCAGCTCTACGGGCGGGAGGGCCTATGTAGGGGATACGCAGTATTTT
D gene: TRBD1; clone size: .; V gene: TRBV10-3; CDR3 length: 13; J gene: TRBJ2-1; CDR3 protein: CAISRTGDNEQFF; CDR3 DNA: TGTGCCATCAGCAGGACAGGGGACAATGAGCAGTTCTTC
D gene: .; clone size: .; V gene: TRBV12-3/TRBV12-4; CDR3 length: 12; J gene: TRBJ1-2; CDR3 protein: CASSRGNYGYTF; CDR3 DNA: TGTGCCAGCAGTCGGGGTAACTATGGCTACACCTTC
D gene: .; clone size: .; V gene: TRBV5-6; CDR3 length: 16; J gene: TRBJ2-1; CDR3 protein: CASSLVLTRAYNEQFF; CDR3 DNA: TGTGCCAGCAGCTTGGTTCTAACTAGGGCCTACAATGAGCAGTTCTTC
D gene: TRBD2; clone size: .; V gene: TRBV29-1; CDR3 length: 16; J gene: TRBJ2-6; CDR3 protein: CSVELAGYSGANVLTF; CDR3 DNA: TGCAGCGTTGAACTAGCGGGCTACTCTGGGGCCAACGTCCTGACTTTC
D gene: .; clone size: .; V gene: TRBV18; CDR3 length: 16; J gene: TRBJ2-3; CDR3 protein: CASTYSGYSSTDTQYF; CDR3 DNA: TGTGCCAGCACCTATTCAGGGTACTCTAGCACAGATACGCAGTATTTT
D gene: TRBD2; clone size: .; V gene: TRBV5-4; CDR3 length: 18; J gene: TRBJ2-3; CDR3 protein: CASSLVGLAGGGGDTQYF; CDR3 DNA: TGTGCCAGCAGCTTAGTGGGACTAGCGGGAGGAGGTGGGGATACGCAGTATTTT
D gene: TRBD1; clone size: .; V gene: TRBV27; CDR3 length: 16; J gene: TRBJ2-7; CDR3 protein: CASSAGRQGATYEQYF; CDR3 DNA: TGTGCCAGCAGTGCAGGAAGACAGGGGGCTACCTACGAGCAGTACTTC
D gene: .; clone size: .; V gene: TRBV7-9; CDR3 length: 14; J gene: TRBJ2-2; CDR3 protein: CASSLEQNTGELFF; CDR3 DNA: TGTGCCAGCAGCTTAGAACAGAACACCGGGGAGCTGTTTTTT
D gene: TRBD1; clone size: .; V gene: TRBV7-9; CDR3 length: 15; J gene: TRBJ2-2; CDR3 protein: CASRFAGGSTGELFF; CDR3 DNA: TGTGCCAGCAGGTTTGCAGGGGGATCCACCGGGGAGCTGTTTTTT
D gene: TRBD2; clone size: .; V gene: TRBV28; CDR3 length: 15; J gene: TRBJ2-3; CDR3 protein: CASRLSGRGTDTQYF; CDR3 DNA: TGTGCCAGCAGGTTAAGCGGGAGGGGAACAGATACGCAGTATTTT
D gene: TRBD1; clone size: .; V gene: TRBV5-1; CDR3 length: 15; J gene: TRBJ2-1; CDR3 protein: CASSLGSTGTALRFF; CDR3 DNA: TGCGCCAGCAGCTTGGGGTCGACCGGGACAGCTCTTAGGTTCTTC
D gene: .; clone size: .; V gene: TRBV5-1; CDR3 length: 15; J gene: TRBJ1-4; CDR3 protein: CASSLGGATNEKLFF; CDR3 DNA: TGCGCCAGCAGCTTGGGCGGTGCAACTAATGAAAAACTGTTTTTT
D gene: TRBD2; clone size: once; V gene: TRBV19; CDR3 length: 15; J gene: TRBJ2-7; CDR3 protein: CASSAGTSGSDEQYF; CDR3 DNA: TGTGCCAGTAGTGCCGGGACTAGCGGGAGTGACGAGCAGTACTTC
D gene: TRBD1; clone size: .; V gene: TRBV5-1; CDR3 length: 15; J gene: TRBJ1-1; CDR3 protein: CASSLDTGVNTEAFF; CDR3 DNA: TGCGCCAGCAGCTTGGATACAGGGGTGAACACTGAAGCTTTCTTT
D gene: TRBD1; clone size: once; V gene: TRBV6-6; CDR3 length: 15; J gene: TRBJ1-3; CDR3 protein: CASSSIDREGNTIYF; CDR3 DNA: TGTGCCAGCAGTTCAATCGACAGGGAAGGAAACACCATATATTTT
D gene: .; clone size: .; V gene: TRBV6-6; CDR3 length: 14; J gene: TRBJ2-7; CDR3 protein: CASQTRVDSYEQYF; CDR3 DNA: TGTGCCAGCCAGACGCGGGTGGACTCCTACGAGCAGTACTTC
D gene: .; clone size: few; V gene: TRBV19; CDR3 length: 15; J gene: TRBJ1-5; CDR3 protein: CATLQLGGGDQPQHF; CDR3 DNA: TGTGCCACCCTGCAACTAGGGGGGGGCGATCAGCCCCAGCATTTT
D gene: .; clone size: .; V gene: TRBV9; CDR3 length: 15; J gene: TRBJ1-1; CDR3 protein: CASSVAWGQRKEAFF; CDR3 DNA: TGTGCCAGCAGCGTAGCTTGGGGGCAGCGCAAGGAAGCTTTCTTT
D gene: TRBD2; clone size: .; V gene: TRBV28; CDR3 length: 15; J gene: TRBJ2-3; CDR3 protein: CASRTSGSGLDTQYF; CDR3 DNA: TGTGCCAGCAGGACTAGCGGAAGCGGTCTCGATACGCAGTATTTT
D gene: TRBD1; clone size: .; V gene: TRBV20-1; CDR3 length: 14; J gene: TRBJ2-7; CDR3 protein: CSASRGQGAHEQYF; CDR3 DNA: TGCAGTGCTAGTAGAGGACAGGGGGCCCACGAGCAGTACTTC
D gene: TRBD1; clone size: .; V gene: TRBV5-4; CDR3 length: 14; J gene: TRBJ1-3; CDR3 protein: CASHTGGRGNTIYF; CDR3 DNA: TGTGCCAGCCACACAGGGGGTCGTGGAAACACCATATATTTT
D gene: TRBD1; clone size: once; V gene: TRBV11-2; CDR3 length: 16; J gene: TRBJ2-5; CDR3 protein: CASSLDLDRAEETQYF; CDR3 DNA: TGTGCCAGCAGCTTAGATCTGGACAGGGCCGAAGAGACCCAGTACTTC
D gene: .; clone size: .; V gene: TRBV4-1; CDR3 length: 14; J gene: TRBJ1-4; CDR3 protein: CASSRGTRGEKLFF; CDR3 DNA: TGCGCCAGCAGCCGCGGGACCCGGGGGGAAAAACTGTTTTTT
D gene: TRBD1; clone size: .; V gene: TRBV28; CDR3 length: 13; J gene: TRBJ2-7; CDR3 protein: CASATGGGYEQYF; CDR3 DNA: TGTGCCAGCGCGACAGGGGGCGGGTACGAGCAGTACTTC
D gene: .; clone size: .; V gene: TRBV10-2; CDR3 length: 17; J gene: TRBJ1-2; CDR3 protein: CASSERKTNVALYGYTF; CDR3 DNA: TGCGCCAGCAGTGAGAGAAAGACAAATGTCGCTCTATATGGCTACACCTTC
D gene: .; clone size: once; V gene: TRBV7-8; CDR3 length: 19; J gene: TRBJ1-6; CDR3 protein: CASSPPLGHPDNYNSPLHF; CDR3 DNA: TGTGCCAGCAGCCCTCCCTTGGGACACCCGGATAATTATAATTCACCCCTCCACTTT
D gene: TRBD1; clone size: .; V gene: TRBV28; CDR3 length: 16; J gene: TRBJ2-5; CDR3 protein: CASSLYRGPFQETQYF; CDR3 DNA: TGTGCCAGCAGTTTATACAGGGGTCCCTTTCAAGAGACCCAGTACTTC
D gene: .; clone size: .; V gene: TRBV5-5; CDR3 length: 13; J gene: TRBJ1-5; CDR3 protein: CASSGQIDQPQHF; CDR3 DNA: TGTGCCAGCAGCGGCCAGATCGATCAGCCCCAGCATTTT
D gene: .; clone size: once; V gene: TRBV10-2; CDR3 length: 13; J gene: TRBJ2-3; CDR3 protein: CASDGLNTDTQYF; CDR3 DNA: TGCGCCAGCGATGGACTCAACACAGATACGCAGTATTTT
D gene: .; clone size: once; V gene: TRBV7-8; CDR3 length: 13; J gene: TRBJ2-4; CDR3 protein: CASSADGVNIQYF; CDR3 DNA: TGTGCCAGCAGCGCGGACGGGGTAAACATTCAGTACTTC
D gene: TRBD1; clone size: few; V gene: TRBV5-1; CDR3 length: 14; J gene: TRBJ1-2; CDR3 protein: CASSPDRGLGGYTF; CDR3 DNA: TGCGCCAGCAGCCCCGACAGGGGTCTCGGTGGCTACACCTTC
D gene: TRBD2; clone size: .; V gene: TRBV11-3; CDR3 length: 15; J gene: TRBJ2-1; CDR3 protein: CASSISGSSYNEQFF; CDR3 DNA: TGTGCCAGCAGCATCAGCGGGAGCTCCTACAATGAGCAGTTCTTC
D gene: .; clone size: .; V gene: TRBV5-1; CDR3 length: 16; J gene: TRBJ1-1; CDR3 protein: CASSQSHRERGTEAFF; CDR3 DNA: TGCGCCAGCAGCCAATCACACAGGGAAAGGGGCACTGAAGCTTTCTTT
D gene: TRBD2; clone size: .; V gene: TRBV18; CDR3 length: 17; J gene: TRBJ2-5; CDR3 protein: CASSPPTRTSPGETQYF; CDR3 DNA: TGTGCCAGCTCACCACCGACTCGGACTAGCCCCGGGGAGACCCAGTACTTC
D gene: .; clone size: .; V gene: TRBV4-2; CDR3 length: 13; J gene: TRBJ2-4; CDR3 protein: CASSQQGGDIQYF; CDR3 DNA: TGTGCCAGCAGCCAACAGGGGGGTGACATTCAGTACTTC
D gene: TRBD1; clone size: .; V gene: TRBV28; CDR3 length: 17; J gene: TRBJ2-4; CDR3 protein: CASSSRIRQGAKNIQYF; CDR3 DNA: TGTGCCAGCAGTTCAAGGATCAGACAGGGCGCCAAAAACATTCAGTACTTC
D gene: .; clone size: .; V gene: TRBV5-1; CDR3 length: 18; J gene: TRBJ1-2; CDR3 protein: CASSPRLGSVTSNYGYTF; CDR3 DNA: TGCGCCAGTTCCCCCCGTCTTGGTTCAGTCACCTCTAACTATGGCTACACCTTC
D gene: .; clone size: .; V gene: TRBV5-1; CDR3 length: 13; J gene: TRBJ2-5; CDR3 protein: CASSLWTEETQYF; CDR3 DNA: TGCGCCAGCAGCTTGTGGACAGAAGAGACCCAGTACTTC
D gene: TRBD2; clone size: .; V gene: TRBV7-8; CDR3 length: 16; J gene: TRBJ2-1; CDR3 protein: CASSQFSGRTGNEQFF; CDR3 DNA: TGTGCCAGCAGCCAGTTTAGCGGGAGGACAGGGAATGAGCAGTTCTTC
D gene: .; clone size: .; V gene: TRBV27; CDR3 length: 15; J gene: TRBJ2-3; CDR3 protein: CASKREVSRTDTQYF; CDR3 DNA: TGTGCCAGCAAAAGGGAGGTTTCACGCACAGATACGCAGTATTTT
D gene: TRBD2; clone size: .; V gene: TRBV6-1; CDR3 length: 18; J gene: TRBJ2-7; CDR3 protein: CASSVWTSGRSAGYEQYF; CDR3 DNA: TGTGCCAGCAGTGTTTGGACTAGCGGGAGAAGTGCCGGCTACGAGCAGTACTTC
D gene: .; clone size: .; V gene: TRBV4-1; CDR3 length: 15; J gene: TRBJ1-1; CDR3 protein: CASSQDSQGGTEAFF; CDR3 DNA: TGCGCCAGCAGCCAAGATAGTCAGGGCGGCACTGAAGCTTTCTTT
D gene: TRBD1; clone size: .; V gene: TRBV7-8; CDR3 length: 16; J gene: TRBJ1-2; CDR3 protein: CASSSTRDRGWYGYTF; CDR3 DNA: TGTGCCAGCAGTTCAACCAGGGACAGGGGTTGGTATGGCTACACCTTC
D gene: .; clone size: .; V gene: TRBV3-1/TRBV3-2; CDR3 length: 11; J gene: TRBJ2-3; CDR3 protein: CASSLRDTQYF; CDR3 DNA: TGTGCCAGCAGCCTGAGAGATACGCAGTATTTT
D gene: TRBD2; clone size: .; V gene: TRBV19; CDR3 length: 16; J gene: TRBJ2-2; CDR3 protein: CASSIVGTSVSGELFF; CDR3 DNA: TGTGCCAGTAGTATAGTTGGGACTAGCGTTTCCGGGGAGCTGTTTTTT
D gene: TRBD2; clone size: .; V gene: TRBV10-3; CDR3 length: 15; J gene: TRBJ2-1; CDR3 protein: CAIAARTSDYNEQFF; CDR3 DNA: TGTGCCATCGCGGCCAGGACTAGCGATTACAATGAGCAGTTCTTC
D gene: TRBD2; clone size: .; V gene: TRBV28; CDR3 length: 17; J gene: TRBJ2-1; CDR3 protein: CASSFWGTGEGFNEQFF; CDR3 DNA: TGTGCCAGCAGTTTCTGGGGGACTGGGGAGGGCTTCAATGAGCAGTTCTTC
D gene: TRBD2; clone size: .; V gene: TRBV28; CDR3 length: 13; J gene: TRBJ2-1; CDR3 protein: CASNLRGGDEQFF; CDR3 DNA: TGTGCCAGCAATCTACGGGGGGGCGATGAGCAGTTCTTC